This is a list of T cell receptor beta chains from one sample in a study of identical twins. TCRdb fed the 5' RACE reads into MiXCR, producing one record per CDR3 protein. Of about 530,000 distinct CDR3 sequences listed, about 20% are singletons. These records were also assigned to another study, of yellow fever vaccine responses in identical twins.

Material for sequencing was CD4+ T cells sorted from blood. The receptors here all came from a woman younger than 35 in good health. Each CDR3 is given with its conserved first and last residue. D genes are given only for firm matches. Only some rows state a clone size, as once, few, many or a class for expanded clones.

cdr3_aa cdr3_nt clone_size j_call v_call d_call
CASSQPQQGRAREKLFF TGCGCCAGCAGCCAACCACAACAGGGAAGGGCCAGGGAAAAACTGTTTTTT few TRBJ1-4 TRBV4-1 NA
CASSLEGTALSQETQYF TGTGCCAGCAGCTTAGAAGGGACAGCCTTATCCCAAGAGACCCAGTACTTC NA TRBJ2-5 TRBV11-2 TRBD1
CASSVDWDSSYNEQFF TGTGCCAGCAGCGTAGATTGGGACAGCTCCTACAATGAGCAGTTCTTC few TRBJ2-1 TRBV9 TRBD1
CASSLGTSRNEQFF TGCGCCAGCAGCTTGGGGACTTCCCGGAATGAGCAGTTCTTC many TRBJ2-1 TRBV5-1 NA
CAIADRDNTEAFF TGCGCCATCGCGGACAGGGATAACACTGAAGCTTTCTTT NA TRBJ1-1 TRBV10-2 TRBD1
CASSRGTGEGPQHF TGTGCCAGCAGCCGCGGGACAGGCGAAGGACCCCAGCATTTT NA TRBJ1-5 TRBV6-1 TRBD1
CSALWGGSASYEQYF TGCAGTGCCCTCTGGGGTGGTAGCGCATCCTACGAGCAGTACTTC few TRBJ2-7 TRBV20-1 NA
CASSKRTEGFTDTQYF TGCGCCAGCAGCAAACGGACGGAAGGGTTCACAGATACGCAGTATTTT once TRBJ2-3 TRBV4-1 NA
CSARVQGGYEQYF TGCAGTGCTAGAGTACAGGGTGGCTACGAGCAGTACTTC NA TRBJ2-7 TRBV20-1 NA
CATSPTDRKSYEQYF TGTGCCACCAGCCCGACCGACAGAAAGTCCTACGAGCAGTACTTC NA TRBJ2-7 TRBV15 NA
CASSTLARGGETQYF TGCGCCAGCAGCACCCTAGCCCGGGGGGGAGAGACCCAGTACTTC few TRBJ2-5 TRBV5-1 TRBD2
CAVTSGDQERTQYF TGTGCCGTAACTAGCGGAGACCAAGAGCGGACCCAGTACTTC NA TRBJ2-5 TRBV10-3 TRBD2
CASSQVAGVGEQYF TGCGCCAGCAGCCAAGTTGCGGGAGTTGGCGAGCAGTACTTC few TRBJ2-7 TRBV4-1 TRBD2
CSVAGTGDYEQYF TGCAGTGTCGCCGGGACAGGAGACTACGAGCAGTACTTC few TRBJ2-7 TRBV20-1 TRBD1
CASTGTGNTGELFF TGCGCCAGTACCGGGACAGGGAACACCGGGGAGCTGTTTTTT few TRBJ2-2 TRBV5-1 TRBD1